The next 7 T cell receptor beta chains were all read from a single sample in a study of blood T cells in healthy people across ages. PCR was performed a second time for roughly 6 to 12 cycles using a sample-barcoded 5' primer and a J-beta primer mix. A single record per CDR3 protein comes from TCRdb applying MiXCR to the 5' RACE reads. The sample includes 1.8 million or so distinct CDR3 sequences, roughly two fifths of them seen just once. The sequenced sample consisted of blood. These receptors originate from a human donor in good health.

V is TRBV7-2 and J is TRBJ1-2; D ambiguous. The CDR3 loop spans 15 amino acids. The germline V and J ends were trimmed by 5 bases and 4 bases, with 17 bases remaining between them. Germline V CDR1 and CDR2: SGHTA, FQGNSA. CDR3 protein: CASSPETFPSYGYTF. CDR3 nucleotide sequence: TGTGCCAGCAGCCCGGAGACCTTCCCATCCTATGGCTACACCTTC.

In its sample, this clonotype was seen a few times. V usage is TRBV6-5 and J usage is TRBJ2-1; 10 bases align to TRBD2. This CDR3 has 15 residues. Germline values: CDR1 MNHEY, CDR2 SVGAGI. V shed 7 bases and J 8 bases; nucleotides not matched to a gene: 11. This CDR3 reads CASTSPRGTSDEQFF. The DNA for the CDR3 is TGTGCCAGCACCTCTCCGAGGGGGACTAGCGATGAGCAGTTCTTC.

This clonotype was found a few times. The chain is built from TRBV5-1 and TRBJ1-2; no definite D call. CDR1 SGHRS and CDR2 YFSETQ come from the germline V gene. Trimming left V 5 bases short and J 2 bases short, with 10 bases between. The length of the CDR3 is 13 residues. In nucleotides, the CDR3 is TGCGCCAGCAGAGAAGGGCCCAACTATGGCTACACCTTC. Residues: CASREGPNYGYTF.

The CDR3 sequence is CASAPQVAYCEQYF. In DNA, the CDR3 is TGTGCCAGCGCTCCCCAGGTAGCTTATTGCGAGCAGTACTTC. The chain is built from TRBV2 and TRBJ2-4, with unresolved D. The better agreement between TRBJ2-7 and the DNA end casts doubt on the J call. CDR3 length: 14 residues. Germline V gives CDR1 SNHLY, CDR2 FYNNEI.

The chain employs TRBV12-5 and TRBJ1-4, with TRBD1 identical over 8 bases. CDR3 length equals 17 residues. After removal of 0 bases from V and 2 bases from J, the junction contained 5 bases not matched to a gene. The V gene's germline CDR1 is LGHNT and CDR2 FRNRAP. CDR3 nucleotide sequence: TGTGCTAGTGGTTTGGTTCCGGGACAGGTTACTAATGAAAAACTGTTTTTT. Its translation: CASGLVPGQVTNEKLFF.

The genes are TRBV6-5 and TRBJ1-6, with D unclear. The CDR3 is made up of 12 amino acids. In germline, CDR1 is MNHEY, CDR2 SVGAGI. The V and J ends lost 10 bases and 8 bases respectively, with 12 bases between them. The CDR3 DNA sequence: TGTGCCACCCAAAAGAGGGATTCACCCCTCCACTTT. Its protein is CATQKRDSPLHF.

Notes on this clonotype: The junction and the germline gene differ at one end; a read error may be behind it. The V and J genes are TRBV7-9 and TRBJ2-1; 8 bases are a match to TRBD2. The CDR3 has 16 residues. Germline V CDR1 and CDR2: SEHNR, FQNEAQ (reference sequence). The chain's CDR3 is CASGYRRGGSNNEQFF. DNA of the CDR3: TGTGCCAGCGGTTACAGACGGGGGGGCTCCAACAATGAGCAGTTCTTC.